The sample holds a few counts of the clone carrying this T cell receptor (beta chain). Its antigen is still unknown. This record belongs to a study of CD8 T cells in ankylosing spondylitis. Study-wide points: What appeared characteristic of ankylosing spondylitis blood was a TCR beta motif of several highly homologous variants. Peripheral blood held disease-linked clones only at relatively low frequency, and these were CD8+.

There are 15 residues in the CDR3. Germline V gene data show CDR1 as SEHNR and CDR2 as FQNEAQ (reference sequence). Trimming cost V 6 bases and J 4 bases; bases outside gene matches: 8. It was by quantitative 5'-RACE with molecular barcodes that TCR beta libraries were made. TCRdb re-analysed the 5' RACE reads in MiXCR, keeping a single row per CDR3 protein. Among around 770,000 distinct CDR3 sequences, 10% to 15% were seen once, and the ten largest hold about 0.49%. Sequenced input: blood, either unsorted or a sorted T cell fraction (not recorded which). The chain is built from TRBV7-9 and TRBJ2-7; TRBD1 aligns across 11 bases. The sequence came from a male donor with ankylosing spondylitis. The DNA for the CDR3 is TGTGCCAGCAGAGAATGGACAGGGGGCTTGTACGAGCAGTACTTC. It codes for CASREWTGGLYEQYF.